This entry describes one TCR beta chain. The antigen is unknown. The data stem from a study of cytomegalovirus exposure and HLA in healthy donors. Study overall: Most donors, about 77% of a few hundred genotyped, fell in the Caucasian-associated ancestry cluster.

CDR1 and CDR2 (germline): MRHNA, SNTAGT. CDR3 size: 13 residues. V was clipped by 3 bases and J by 6 bases; unmatched bases: 1. Findings and caveats of the study: The classifier reportedly diagnosed cytomegalovirus status with high specificity and sensitivity. Excluded were some V segments that proved indistinguishable, including TRBV6-2 and TRBV6-3. The authors enumerated some 160 TCR beta chains as linked to cytomegalovirus.

Researchers ran the PCR with 60 Vbeta and 13 Jbeta primers. The data were produced by immunoSEQ multiplex PCR, yet TCRdb's version contains in-frame clones alone and is incomplete. The sample has about 96,000 clones, 65% to 75% seen once; the top ten hold approximately 3%. The TCR sequence derives from a female donor in good health and CMV-seropositive. The sequencing input was PBMCs. The chain is built from TRBV6-4 and TRBJ2-2, with 7 bases that match TRBD1. This CDR3 reads CASSEGGSGELFF. In nucleotides, the CDR3 is TGTGCCAGCAGTGAAGGGGGCTCCGGGGAGCTGTTTTTT.